This T cell receptor (beta chain) appears in the sequencing data of a study of cytomegalovirus exposure and HLA in healthy donors. Primers for the PCR totalled 60 Vbeta and 13 Jbeta. Sequencing used immunoSEQ multiplex PCR; TCRdb keeps in-frame clones, though not all of them. The sample holds some 200,000 clones, roughly 78% seen once. CDR1 SEHNR and CDR2 FQNEAQ come from the germline V gene (reference sequence). The ends were cut back, 3 bases at V and 0 bases at J, with 17 bases in the middle. The CDR3 is 17 residues long. This sequence joins TRBV7-9 and TRBJ1-1, with D maybe TRBD1 (5 bases). This TCR was sampled from a girl aged 5-17 years in good health and CMV-seropositive. Sequenced material: PBMCs. The CDR3 coding sequence is TGTGCCAGCAGCTTTTTCGACAGCTCTTTATTGAACACTGAAGCTTTCTTT. It specifies CASSFFDSSLLNTEAFF.